This TCR beta chain stems from a study of Graves' ophthalmopathy and Graves' hyperthyroidism. Study-level results: This model predicted ophthalmopathy progression (sensitivity 60% to 71%, specificity 72.22%). From stable hyperthyroidism, ophthalmopathy was separated by a 13-signature model with just under 90% sensitivity and under 84% specificity.

Amplification targeted the TCR beta CDR3 regions, with RNA transcripts as the source material. Scientists carried out first-round RT-PCR using HTBI primers and then a second-round multiplex PCR. TCRdb ran MiXCR on the multiplex PCR reads and lists one entry per CDR3 protein. Counted here are 1 million to 1.3 million distinct CDR3 sequences, about two fifths occurring once; the ten biggest clones make up 11%. The CDR3 has 14 residues. The V end was cut by 6 bases, the J end by 7 bases, with 16 bases between. This clonotype showed up just a few times. Antigen: not known. This clonotype was obtained from an adult man with Graves' hyperthyroidism. The sequencing sample was made of peripheral blood or thyroid tissue (not recorded which). V and J are TRBV12-3 or TRBV12-4 and TRBJ1-3, with a tentative D call TRBD1 (6 bases). The CDR3 loop reads CASREGDPPNTIYF. In DNA, the CDR3 is TGTGCCAGCAGAGAGGGGGACCCTCCGAACACCATATATTTT.